Shown below are 18 T cell receptor beta chains from a single sample sequenced in a study of blood T cell repertoires in COVID-19. Measured with immunoSEQ multiplex PCR; TCRdb has only the in-frame clones, and not every one. This table holds tens of thousands of clones, 80% to 85% found once. The specimen sequenced was peripheral blood. All receptors derive from a human donor in a cohort sampled during active COVID-19.

This clone was seen a handful of times. The CDR3 DNA is TGTGCCTGGAGTACGGGGACTACCTACGAGCAGTACTTC. Encoded protein: CAWSTGTTYEQYF. This rearrangement joins TRBV30 to TRBJ2-7, with TRBD2 identical over 7 bases. Germline V lookup: CDR1 GTSNPN, CDR2 SVGIG (reference sequence). With 2 bases clipped from V and 2 bases from J, the junction kept 3 bases outside the gene matches. This CDR3 comprises 13 residues.

The rearrangement links TRBV7-8 to TRBJ2-1; 8 positions match TRBD1. The CDR3 loop spans 15 amino acids. V was pared by 3 bases and J by 7 bases, with 8 bases of the junction left unmatched. Germline CDR1 and CDR2: SGHVS and FQNEAQ. In DNA form, the CDR3 reads TGTGCCAGCAGCTTGGCAGGGGGCGCAGTAAATGAGCAGTTCTTC. Amino acid sequence: CASSLAGGAVNEQFF.

The rearrangement joins TRBV5-1 to TRBJ1-2; 8 nucleotides line up with TRBD1. The CDR3 runs 15 residues. Germline V gene data show CDR1 as SGHRS and CDR2 as YFSETQ. Trimming removed 0 bases from V and 4 bases from J; junction bases left unmatched: 5. For the CDR3, the DNA is TGCGCCAGCAGCTTGGGGGGACAGGCCTCCTATGGCTACACCTTC. It specifies CASSLGGQASYGYTF. Full variable domain (rest looked up from reference TRBV5-1 and TRBJ1-2): KAGVTQTPRYLIKTRGQQVTLSCSPISGHRSVSWYQQTPGQGLQFLFEYFSETQRNKGNFPGRFSGRQFSNSRSEMNVSTLELGDSALYLCASSLGGQASYGYTFGSGTRLTVV.

This rearrangement joins TRBV5-1 to TRBJ1-6; no firm D call. Germline V gene sequence: CDR1 SGHRS, CDR2 YFSETQ. V shed 0 bases and J shed 7 bases, with 5 bases lying between them. The length of the CDR3 is 13 residues. The CDR3 sequence: CASSLDFNSPLHF. The CDR3 coding sequence is TGCGCCAGCAGCTTGGACTTCAATTCACCCCTCCACTTT.

The rearrangement links TRBV19 to TRBJ2-7; TRBD1 aligns across 9 bases. V shed 2 bases, J shed 5 bases, and the junction held 1 base outside the gene matches. This CDR3 region has 13 residues. CDR1 and CDR2 from the germline V gene are LNHDA and SQIVND (reference sequence). In nucleotides, the CDR3 is TGTGCCAGTAGTATACGACAGGGGGACGAGCAGTACTTC. It is translated as CASSIRQGDEQYF.

The chain carries TRBV5-4 and TRBJ1-3; D is uncertain. The CDR3 covers 13 residues. Germline assignment: CDR1 SGHNT and CDR2 YYREEE (reference sequence). V was clipped by 2 bases and J by 2 bases, with 5 bases between them. The CDR3 coding sequence is TGTGCCAGCAGCTTCGGAGCTGGAAACACCATATATTTT. Amino acids: CASSFGAGNTIYF.

The chain links TRBV10-3 to TRBJ2-3; no clear D. From germline, CDR1 is ENHRY and CDR2 SYGVKD. There are 14 residues in the CDR3. Trimming pared 3 bases from V and 0 bases from J, leaving 7 bases between. The CDR3 is CAISDFSSTDTQYF. The CDR3 region has the DNA TGTGCCATCAGTGATTTCTCTAGCACAGATACGCAGTATTTT.

The chain has TRBV19 and TRBJ1-5; TRBD1 agrees at 7 bases. Germline values: CDR1 LNHDA, CDR2 SQIVND (reference sequence). Trimming took 3 bases from V and 3 from J; bases not matched to a gene: 8. The CDR3 runs to 16 residues. In nucleotides, the CDR3 is TGTGCCAGTAGTATCGGACAGGCGACTATCAATCAGCCCCAGCATTTT. Protein product: CASSIGQATINQPQHF. Full variable domain (remainder filled in from reference TRBV19 and TRBJ1-5): DGGITQSPKYLFRKEGQNVTLSCEQNLNHDAMYWYRQDPGQGLRLIYYSQIVNDFQKGDIAEGYSVSREKKESFPLTVTSAQKNPTAFYLCASSIGQATINQPQHFGDGTRLSIL.

V is TRBV6-2 or TRBV6-3 and J is TRBJ1-1; D is possibly TRBD1 (6 bases). From germline, CDR1 is MNHEY and CDR2 SVGEGT. The CDR3 runs to 14 residues. V was clipped by 2 bases and J by 8 bases, with 15 bases between them. DNA for the CDR3: TGTGCCAGCAGTTACGGGCAGGGGTTTTGGGAAGCTTTCTTT. Its protein is CASSYGQGFWEAFF.

The chain has TRBV4-2 and TRBJ1-3; maybe TRBD1 (6 bases). The CDR3 covers 16 residues. CDR1 is LGHNA and CDR2 is YNFKEQ in the germline V gene. Trimming removed 0 bases from V and 7 bases from J, with 16 bases in between. The CDR3 DNA reads TGTGCCAGCAGCCAAGATGGAGACAGGCTCTCCAACACCATATATTTT. This encodes CASSQDGDRLSNTIYF.

The genes are TRBV7-9 and TRBJ2-3, with D perhaps TRBD1 (6 bases). V gave up 4 bases and J gave up 5 bases, with 13 bases separating them. The CDR3 sequence is 14 residues long. Germline lookup yields CDR1 SEHNR and CDR2 FQNEAQ (reference sequence). CDR3 sequence reads: CASSSLAGEDTQYF. CDR3 sequence (DNA): TGTGCCAGCAGCTCCTTGGCAGGGGAAGATACGCAGTATTTT.

This chain uses TRBV7-7 with TRBJ2-5; D not resolved. Germline lookup yields CDR1 SSHAT and CDR2 FNYEAQ (reference sequence). The ends were cut back, 2 bases at V and 1 base at J, with 5 bases in the middle. The CDR3 consists of 13 residues. As DNA, the CDR3 is TGTGCCAGCAGCTTACGGGTCCAAGAGACCCAGTACTTC. Protein: CASSLRVQETQYF.

CDR3 DNA: TGTGCCAGTAGCCGGGGGACGGGAGATAACTATGGCTACACCTTC. Residues: CASSRGTGDNYGYTF. V is TRBV19 and J is TRBJ1-2, with a possible D match to TRBD1 (5 bases). The germline CDR1 and CDR2 sequences are LNHDA and SQIVND (reference sequence). With 6 bases removed from V and 1 base from J, the gap between germline ends came to 15 bases. The CDR3 is 15 residues long. Full variable domain (missing parts from reference TRBV19 and TRBJ1-2): DGGITQSPKYLFRKEGQNVTLSCEQNLNHDAMYWYRQDPGQGLRLIYYSQIVNDFQKGDIAEGYSVSREKKESFPLTVTSAQKNPTAFYLCASSRGTGDNYGYTFGSGTRLTVV.

The chain employs TRBV3-1 (or the pseudogene TRBV3-2) and TRBJ2-5; D gene uncertain. Germline values: CDR1 LGHDT, CDR2 YNNKEL (reference sequence). This CDR3 spans 12 amino acids. With 6 bases removed from V and 6 bases from J, the gap between germline ends came to 11 bases. The CDR3 reads CASSRDLQTQYF. Written as DNA, the CDR3 is TGTGCCAGCAGTCGCGATCTGCAGACCCAGTACTTC.

This chain uses TRBV7-9 with TRBJ1-2; 10 bases fit TRBD1. Germline CDR1 and CDR2: SEHNR and FQNEAQ (reference sequence). This CDR3 has 14 amino acids. In nucleotides, the CDR3 is TGTGGTCCGGGACAGGGGAAGTCTAACTATGGCTACACCTTC. The encoded protein is CGPGQGKSNYGYTF.

The rearrangement links TRBV4-1 to TRBJ2-3, with D perhaps matching TRBD1 (6 bases). Trimming pared 3 bases from V and 4 bases from J, leaving 11 bases between. Germline CDR1 is MGHRA and CDR2 is YSYEKL. There are 14 residues in the CDR3. CDR3 loop: CASSHGQGPDTQYF. The CDR3 DNA reads as TGCGCCAGCAGCCATGGGCAGGGGCCAGATACGCAGTATTTT.

V gene TRBV5-1 combines with J gene TRBJ2-7; perhaps TRBD2 as D (6 bases). Germline V gene sequence: CDR1 SGHRS, CDR2 YFSETQ. The CDR3 totals 12 residues. Trimming cost V 4 bases and J 5 bases, with 10 bases left between them. CDR3 coding DNA: TGCGCCAGCAGCCCTGGGGGGAACGAGCAGTACTTC. Protein: CASSPGGNEQYF.

This clone was detected once. The chain recombines TRBV15 with TRBJ2-1; perhaps TRBD2 as D (5 bases). This CDR3 is 16 amino acids long. Germline loops: CDR1 LNHNV, CDR2 YYDKDF (reference sequence). V lost 2 bases and J lost 7, with 18 bases in between. The CDR3 here is CATSRLVVGAGNEQFF. CDR3 nucleotide sequence: TGTGCCACCAGCAGACTCGTGGTGGGAGCCGGGAATGAGCAGTTCTTC. The full variable domain, in which reference TRBV15 and TRBJ2-1 provide the parts outside the CDR3, is DAMVIQNPRYQVTQFGKPVTLSCSQTLNHNVMYWYQQKSSQAPKLLFHYYDKDFNNEADTPDNFQSRRPNTSFCFLDIRSPGLGDTAMYLCATSRLVVGAGNEQFFGPGTRLTVL.